This TCR beta chain derives from a study of response to subunit inactivated influenza vaccine. Findings and caveats of the study: Authors proposed each seasonal influenza vaccination draws in few new T cells.

TCRdb fed the RT-PCR reads into MiXCR, producing one record per CDR3 protein. The sample records 700,000 to 800,000 distinct CDR3 sequences, 18% being singletons. J lost 1 base, V lost 5 bases, and 8 bases had no gene match. The CDR3 sequence is 16 residues long. The germline CDR1 and CDR2 sequences are SGHVS and FNYEAQ. Regarding this clonotype: No antigen is known for it.

The chain is built from TRBV7-6 and TRBJ2-3, with 8 positions matching TRBD1. The source of this sequence is a man in his fifties or sixties who received an inactivated influenza vaccine. The sample in question was PBMCs from blood, obtained about 5 days after vaccination. CDR3 protein: CASSRLGQGRTDTQYF. CDR3 DNA sequence: TGTGCCAGCAGCCGCCTTGGACAGGGCCGCACAGATACGCAGTATTTT. Variable domain in full (rest from reference TRBV7-6 and TRBJ2-3): GAGVSQSPRYKVTKRGQDVALRCDPISGHVSLYWYRQALGQGPEFLTYFNYEAQQDKSGLPNDRFSAERPEGSISTLTIQRTEQRDSAMYRCASSRLGQGRTDTQYFGPGTRLTVL.